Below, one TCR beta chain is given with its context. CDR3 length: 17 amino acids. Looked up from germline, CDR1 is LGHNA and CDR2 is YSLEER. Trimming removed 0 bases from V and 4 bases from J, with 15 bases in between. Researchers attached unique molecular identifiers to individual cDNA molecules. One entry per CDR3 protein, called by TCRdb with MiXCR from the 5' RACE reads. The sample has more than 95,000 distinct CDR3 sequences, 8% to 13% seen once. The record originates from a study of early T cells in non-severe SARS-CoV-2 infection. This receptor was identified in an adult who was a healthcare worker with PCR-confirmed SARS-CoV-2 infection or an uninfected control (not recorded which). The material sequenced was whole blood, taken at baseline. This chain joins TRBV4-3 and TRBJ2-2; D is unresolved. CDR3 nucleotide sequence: TGCGCCAGCAGCCAAGATACCAGCCCTTCAATCACCGGGGAGCTGTTTTTT. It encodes CASSQDTSPSITGELFF.